This TCR beta chain was sequenced in a study of graft-versus-host responses after intestinal transplantation. The wider study: Multivisceral, liver-intestinal, or isolated intestinal transplants were given to recipients. Anti-thymocyte globulin induction preceded two to four years of tacrolimus and steroid maintenance in all recipients. Findings and caveats of the study: The presence of high graft-versus-host to host-versus-graft clonal ratios in allografts characterized patients with graft-donor T cell macrochimerism.

Profiling relied on immunoSEQ multiplex PCR, and the TCRdb table lists in-frame clones only, not all of them. The repertoire holds about 57,000 clones, roughly 89% seen once, with 1.5% to 2% in the top ten. The CDR3 extends over 16 amino acids. J gave up 6 bases and V 2 bases, and 8 bases lay outside the gene matches. The germline V gene encodes CDR1 MNHEY and CDR2 SMNVEV (reference sequence). Concerning this clone itself: Its antigen is not known.

The clonotype comes from a human patient who received an intestinal transplant, so some T cells may come from the graft donor. J is TRBJ2-4 and V is TRBV27, with 9 bases that match TRBD1. The input for sequencing was PBMCs, taken 26 days after transplant. The CDR3 sequence: CASSLMGGQGRNIQYF. The DNA of the CDR3 is TGTGCCAGCAGTTTAATGGGAGGACAGGGGCGAAACATTCAGTACTTC.